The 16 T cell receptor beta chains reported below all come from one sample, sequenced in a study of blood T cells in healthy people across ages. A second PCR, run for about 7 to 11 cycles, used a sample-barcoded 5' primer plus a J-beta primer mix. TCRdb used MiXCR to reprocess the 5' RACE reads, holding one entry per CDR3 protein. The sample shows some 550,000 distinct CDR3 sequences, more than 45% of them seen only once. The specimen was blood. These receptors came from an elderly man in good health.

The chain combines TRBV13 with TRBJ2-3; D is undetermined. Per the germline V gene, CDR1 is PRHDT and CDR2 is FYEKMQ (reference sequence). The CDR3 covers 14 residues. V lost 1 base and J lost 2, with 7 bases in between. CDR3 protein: CASSLEVSTDTQYF. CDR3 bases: TGTGCCAGCAGCTTAGAGGTCTCCACAGATACGCAGTATTTT. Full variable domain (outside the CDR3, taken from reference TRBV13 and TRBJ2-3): AAGVIQSPRHLIKEKRETATLKCYPIPRHDTVYWYQQGPGQDPQFLISFYEKMQSDKGSIPDRFSAQQFSDYHSELNMSSLELGDSALYFCASSLEVSTDTQYFGPGTRLTVL.

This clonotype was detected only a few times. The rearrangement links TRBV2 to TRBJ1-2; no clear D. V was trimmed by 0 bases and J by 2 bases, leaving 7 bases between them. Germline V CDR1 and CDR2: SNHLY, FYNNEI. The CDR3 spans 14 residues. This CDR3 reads CASSEALRNYGYTF. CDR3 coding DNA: TGTGCCAGCAGTGAAGCGTTGAGGAACTATGGCTACACCTTC.

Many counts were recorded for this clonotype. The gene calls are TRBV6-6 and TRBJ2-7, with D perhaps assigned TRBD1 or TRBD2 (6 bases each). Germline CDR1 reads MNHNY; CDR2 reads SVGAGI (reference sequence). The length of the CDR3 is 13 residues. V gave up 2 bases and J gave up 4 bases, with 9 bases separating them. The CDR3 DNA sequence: TGTGCCAGCAGTTACACGGGGGCGTACGAGCAGTACTTC. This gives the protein CASSYTGAYEQYF.

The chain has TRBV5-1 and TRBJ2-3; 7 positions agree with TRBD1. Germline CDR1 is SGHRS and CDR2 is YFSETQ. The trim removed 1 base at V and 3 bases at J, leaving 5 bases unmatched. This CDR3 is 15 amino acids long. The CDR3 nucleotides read TGCGCCAGCAGCTTGATTACAGGGGTTACAGATACGCAGTATTTT. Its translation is CASSLITGVTDTQYF.

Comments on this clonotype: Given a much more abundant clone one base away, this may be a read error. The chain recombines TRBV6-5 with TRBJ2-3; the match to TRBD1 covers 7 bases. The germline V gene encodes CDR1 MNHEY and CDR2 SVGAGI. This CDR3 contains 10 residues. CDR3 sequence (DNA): TGTACCAGGACAGGAGATACGCAGTATTTT. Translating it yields CTRTGDTQYF.

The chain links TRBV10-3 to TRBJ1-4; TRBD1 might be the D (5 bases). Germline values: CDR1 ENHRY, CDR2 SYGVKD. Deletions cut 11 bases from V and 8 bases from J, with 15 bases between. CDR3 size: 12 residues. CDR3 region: CAAGQGGEKLFF. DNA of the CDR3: TGTGCCGCGGGCCAGGGCGGAGAAAAACTGTTTTTT.

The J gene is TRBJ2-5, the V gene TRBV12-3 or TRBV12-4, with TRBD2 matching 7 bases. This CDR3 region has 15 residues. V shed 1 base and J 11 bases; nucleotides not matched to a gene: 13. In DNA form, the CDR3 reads TGTGCCAGCAGTTTAGTCTCAGCGGGAAACAATGAGCAGTACTTC. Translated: CASSLVSAGNNEQYF.

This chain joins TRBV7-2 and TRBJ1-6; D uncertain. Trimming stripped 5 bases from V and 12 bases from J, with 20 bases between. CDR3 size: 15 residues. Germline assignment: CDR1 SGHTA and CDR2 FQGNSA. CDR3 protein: CASSNHGPPGGPLHF. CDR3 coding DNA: TGTGCCAGCAGCAATCATGGCCCACCGGGCGGACCCCTCCACTTT.

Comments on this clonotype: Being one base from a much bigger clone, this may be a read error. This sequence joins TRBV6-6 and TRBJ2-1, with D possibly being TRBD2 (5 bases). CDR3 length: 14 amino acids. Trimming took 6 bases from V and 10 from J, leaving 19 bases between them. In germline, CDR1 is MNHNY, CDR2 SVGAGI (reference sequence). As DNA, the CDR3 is TGTGCCAGCAGCGCCCGGGGTTCCCTCTACGAGCAGTTCTTC. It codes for CASSARGSLYEQFF.

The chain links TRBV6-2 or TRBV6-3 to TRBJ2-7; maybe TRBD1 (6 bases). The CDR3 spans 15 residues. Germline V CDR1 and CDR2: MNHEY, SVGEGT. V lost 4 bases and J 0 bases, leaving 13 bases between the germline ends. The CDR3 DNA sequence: TGTGCCAGCAGTTCCCGACGGGACATCTCCTACGAGCAGTACTTC. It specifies CASSSRRDISYEQYF.

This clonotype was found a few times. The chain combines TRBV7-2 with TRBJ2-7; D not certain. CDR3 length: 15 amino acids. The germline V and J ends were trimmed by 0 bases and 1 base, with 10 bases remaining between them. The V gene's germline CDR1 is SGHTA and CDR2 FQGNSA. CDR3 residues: CASSLALVLSYEQYF. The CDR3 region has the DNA TGTGCCAGCAGCTTAGCGCTAGTCCTATCCTACGAGCAGTACTTC. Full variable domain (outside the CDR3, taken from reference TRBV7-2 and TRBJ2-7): GAGVSQSPSNKVTEKGKDVELRCDPISGHTALYWYRQSLGQGLEFLIYFQGNSAPDKSGLPSDRFSAERTGGSVSTLTIQRTQQEDSAVYLCASSLALVLSYEQYFGPGTRLTVT.

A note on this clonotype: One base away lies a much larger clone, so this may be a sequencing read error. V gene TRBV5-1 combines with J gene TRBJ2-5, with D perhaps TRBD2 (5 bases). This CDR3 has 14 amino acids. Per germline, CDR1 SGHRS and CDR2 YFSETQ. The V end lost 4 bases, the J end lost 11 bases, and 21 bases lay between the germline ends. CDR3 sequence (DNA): TGCGCCAGCAGCCTCGGGGAGATCGGCGATGAGCAGTACTTC. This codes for CASSLGEIGDEQYF. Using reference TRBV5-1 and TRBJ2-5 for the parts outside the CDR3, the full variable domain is KAGVTQTPRYLIKTRGQQVTLSCSPISGHRSVSWYQQTPGQGLQFLFEYFSETQRNKGNFPGRFSGRQFSNSRSEMNVSTLELGDSALYLCASSLGEIGDEQYFGPGTRLLVL.

The CDR3, as DNA: TGTGCCAGCAGTTTATCGCTAGGCGGCGGGGAGCTGTTTTTT. Translation gives CASSLSLGGGELFF. The rearrangement joins TRBV12-3 or TRBV12-4 to TRBJ2-2; no definite D call. The CDR3 is made up of 14 amino acids. Trimming shortened V by 2 bases and J by 7 bases, and 11 bases separated the two germline ends.

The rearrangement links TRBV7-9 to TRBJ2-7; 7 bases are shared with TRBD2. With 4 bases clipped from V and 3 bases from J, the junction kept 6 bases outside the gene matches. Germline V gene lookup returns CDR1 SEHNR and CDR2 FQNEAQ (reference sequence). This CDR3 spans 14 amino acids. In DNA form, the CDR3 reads TGTGCCAGCAGCTCGGGGAGGGCCAACTACGAGCAGTACTTC. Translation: CASSSGRANYEQYF.

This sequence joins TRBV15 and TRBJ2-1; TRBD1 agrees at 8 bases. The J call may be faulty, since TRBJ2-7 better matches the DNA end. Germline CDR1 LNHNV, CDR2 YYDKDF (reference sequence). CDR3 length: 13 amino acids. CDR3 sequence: CATSREQGDEQYF. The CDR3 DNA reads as TGTGCCACCAGCAGAGAACAGGGGGACGAGCAGTACTTC.

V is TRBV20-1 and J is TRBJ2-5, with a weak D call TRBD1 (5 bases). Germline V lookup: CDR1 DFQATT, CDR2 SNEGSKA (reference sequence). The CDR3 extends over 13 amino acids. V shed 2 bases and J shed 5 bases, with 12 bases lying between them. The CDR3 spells CSARRARVETQYF. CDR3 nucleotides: TGCAGTGCTAGAAGGGCCAGGGTTGAGACCCAGTACTTC.